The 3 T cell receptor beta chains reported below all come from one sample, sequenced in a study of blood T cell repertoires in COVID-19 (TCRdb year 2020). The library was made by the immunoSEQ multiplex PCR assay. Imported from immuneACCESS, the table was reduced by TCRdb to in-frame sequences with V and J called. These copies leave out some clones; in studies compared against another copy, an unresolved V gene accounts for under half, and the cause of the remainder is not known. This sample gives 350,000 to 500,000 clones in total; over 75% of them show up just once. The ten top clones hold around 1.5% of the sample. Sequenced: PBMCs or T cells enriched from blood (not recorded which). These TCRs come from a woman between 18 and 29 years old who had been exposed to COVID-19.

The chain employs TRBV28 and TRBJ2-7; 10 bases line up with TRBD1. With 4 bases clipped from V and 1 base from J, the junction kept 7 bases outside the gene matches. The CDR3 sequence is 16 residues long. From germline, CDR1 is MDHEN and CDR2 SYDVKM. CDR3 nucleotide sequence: TGTGCCAGCAGTTCGATGGGACAGGGGAAATCCTACGAGCAGTACTTC. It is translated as CASSSMGQGKSYEQYF.

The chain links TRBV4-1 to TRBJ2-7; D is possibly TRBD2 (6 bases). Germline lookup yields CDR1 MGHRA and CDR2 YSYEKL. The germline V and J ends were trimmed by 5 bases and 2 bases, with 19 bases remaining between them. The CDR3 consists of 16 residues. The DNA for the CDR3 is TGCGCCAGCAGCACCGCGGGACTCCCAACGACCTACGAGCAGTACTTC. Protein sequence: CASSTAGLPTTYEQYF.

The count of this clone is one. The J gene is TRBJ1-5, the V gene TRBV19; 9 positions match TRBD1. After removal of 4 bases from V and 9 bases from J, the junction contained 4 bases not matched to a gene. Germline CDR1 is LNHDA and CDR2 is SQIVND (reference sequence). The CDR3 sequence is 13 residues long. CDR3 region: CASSTDRGSPQHF. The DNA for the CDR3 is TGTGCCAGTAGTACCGACAGGGGGTCGCCCCAGCATTTT.